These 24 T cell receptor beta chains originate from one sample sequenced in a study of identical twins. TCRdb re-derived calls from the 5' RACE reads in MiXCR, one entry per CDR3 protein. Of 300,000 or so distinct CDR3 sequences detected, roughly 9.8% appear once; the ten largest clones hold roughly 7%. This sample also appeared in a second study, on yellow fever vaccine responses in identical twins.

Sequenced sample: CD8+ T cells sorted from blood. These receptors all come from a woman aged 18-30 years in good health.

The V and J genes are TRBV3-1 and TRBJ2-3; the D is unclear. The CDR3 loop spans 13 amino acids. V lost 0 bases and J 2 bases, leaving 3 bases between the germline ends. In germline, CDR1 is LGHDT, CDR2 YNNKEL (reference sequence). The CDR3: CASSQDSTDTQYF. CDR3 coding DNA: TGTGCCAGCAGCCAAGACTCCACAGATACGCAGTATTTT.

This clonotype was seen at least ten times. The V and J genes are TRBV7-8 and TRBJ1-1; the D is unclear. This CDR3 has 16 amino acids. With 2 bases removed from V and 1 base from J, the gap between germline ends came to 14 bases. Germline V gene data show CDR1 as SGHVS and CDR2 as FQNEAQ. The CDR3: CASSLIPPPENTEAFF. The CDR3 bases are TGTGCCAGCAGCTTAATACCCCCGCCAGAGAACACTGAAGCTTTCTTT. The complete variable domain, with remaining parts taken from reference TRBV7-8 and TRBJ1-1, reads GAGVSQSPRYKVAKRGQDVALRCDPISGHVSLFWYQQALGQGPEFLTYFQNEAQLDKSGLPSDRFFAERPEGSVSTLKIQRTQQEDSAVYLCASSLIPPPENTEAFFGQGTRLTVV.

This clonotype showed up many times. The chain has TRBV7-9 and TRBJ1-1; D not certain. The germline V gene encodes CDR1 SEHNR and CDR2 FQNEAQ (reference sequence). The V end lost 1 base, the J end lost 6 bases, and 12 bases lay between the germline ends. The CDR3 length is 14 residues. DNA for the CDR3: TGTGCCAGCAGCTTAGTGAGCGTTAACGCTGAAGCTTTCTTT. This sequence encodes CASSLVSVNAEAFF.

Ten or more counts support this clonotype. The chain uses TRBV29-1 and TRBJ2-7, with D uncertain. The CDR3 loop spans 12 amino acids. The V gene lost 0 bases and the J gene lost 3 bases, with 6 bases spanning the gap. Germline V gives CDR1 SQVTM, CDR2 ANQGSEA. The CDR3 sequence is CSVEDLGYEQYF. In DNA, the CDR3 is TGCAGCGTTGAAGATCTTGGCTACGAGCAGTACTTC.

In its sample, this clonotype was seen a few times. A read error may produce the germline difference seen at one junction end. The CDR3, as DNA: TGTGCTAGCAGCCACGGGGAGCTCTACGAGCAGTACTTC. Translating it yields CASSHGELYEQYF. This chain uses TRBV7-7 with TRBJ2-7; possibly TRBD2 for D (5 bases). The V gene's germline CDR1 is SSHAT and CDR2 FNYEAQ (reference sequence). The CDR3 consists of 13 residues.

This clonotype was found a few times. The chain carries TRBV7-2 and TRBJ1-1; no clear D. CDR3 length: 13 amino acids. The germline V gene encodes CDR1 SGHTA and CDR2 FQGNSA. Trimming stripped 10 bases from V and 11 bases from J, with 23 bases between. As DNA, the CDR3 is TGTGCCACCGTAGAGGGTCCCTTCCGGGATGCTTTCTTT. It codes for CATVEGPFRDAFF.

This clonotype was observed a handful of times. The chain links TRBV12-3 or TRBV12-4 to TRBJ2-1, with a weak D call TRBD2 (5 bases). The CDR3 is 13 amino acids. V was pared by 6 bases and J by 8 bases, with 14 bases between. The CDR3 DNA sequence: TGTGCCAGCAGCCGCGAGCGGAAGGATGAGCAGTTCTTC. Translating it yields CASSRERKDEQFF.

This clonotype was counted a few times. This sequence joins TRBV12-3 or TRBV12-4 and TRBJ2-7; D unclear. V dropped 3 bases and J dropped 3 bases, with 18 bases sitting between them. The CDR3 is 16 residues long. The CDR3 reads CASSFASLALGYEQYF. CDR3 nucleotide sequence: TGTGCCAGCAGTTTCGCCAGTCTGGCCCTGGGCTACGAGCAGTACTTC.

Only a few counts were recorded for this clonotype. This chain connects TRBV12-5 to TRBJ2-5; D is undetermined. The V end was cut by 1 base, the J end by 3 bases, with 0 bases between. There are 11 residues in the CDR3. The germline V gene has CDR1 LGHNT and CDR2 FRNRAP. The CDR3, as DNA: TGTGCTAGTGGTTTGGAAGAGACCCAGTACTTC. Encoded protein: CASGLEETQYF.

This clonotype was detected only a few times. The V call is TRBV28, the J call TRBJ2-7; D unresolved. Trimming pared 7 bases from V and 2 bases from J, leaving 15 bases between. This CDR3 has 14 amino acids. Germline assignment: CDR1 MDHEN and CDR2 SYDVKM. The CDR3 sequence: CASTPLVRTYEQYF. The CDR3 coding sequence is TGTGCCAGCACCCCTCTGGTCAGAACCTACGAGCAGTACTTC.

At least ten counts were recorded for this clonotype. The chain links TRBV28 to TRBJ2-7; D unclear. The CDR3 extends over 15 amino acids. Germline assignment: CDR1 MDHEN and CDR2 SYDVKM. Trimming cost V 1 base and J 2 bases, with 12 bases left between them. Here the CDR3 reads CASSLFLQATYEQYF. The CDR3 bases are TGTGCCAGCAGTTTATTTTTGCAGGCTACCTACGAGCAGTACTTC.

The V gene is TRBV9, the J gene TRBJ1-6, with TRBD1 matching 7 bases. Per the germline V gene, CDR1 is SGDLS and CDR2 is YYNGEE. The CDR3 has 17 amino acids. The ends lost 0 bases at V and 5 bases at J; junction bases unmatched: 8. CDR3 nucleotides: TGTGCCAGCAGCGTAGCCCTTCGACAGGGTAATAATTCACCCCTCCACTTT. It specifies CASSVALRQGNNSPLHF.

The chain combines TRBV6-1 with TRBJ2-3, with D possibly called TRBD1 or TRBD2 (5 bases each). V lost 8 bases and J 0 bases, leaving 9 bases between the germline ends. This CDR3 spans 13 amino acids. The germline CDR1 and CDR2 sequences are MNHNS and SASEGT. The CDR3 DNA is TGTGCCAGCTGGGACGTTAGCACAGATACGCAGTATTTT. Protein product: CASWDVSTDTQYF.

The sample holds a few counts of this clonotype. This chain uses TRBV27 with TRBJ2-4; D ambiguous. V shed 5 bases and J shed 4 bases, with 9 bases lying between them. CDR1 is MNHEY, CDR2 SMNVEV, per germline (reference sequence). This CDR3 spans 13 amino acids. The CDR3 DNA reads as TGTGCCAGCAGTCCCTTCACGAAAAACATTCAGTACTTC. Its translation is CASSPFTKNIQYF.

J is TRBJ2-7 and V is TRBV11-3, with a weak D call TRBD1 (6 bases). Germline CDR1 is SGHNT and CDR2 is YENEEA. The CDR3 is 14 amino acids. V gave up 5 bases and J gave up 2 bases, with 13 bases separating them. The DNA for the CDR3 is TGTGCCAGCAGCCCCACGGGACAAACCTACGAGCAGTACTTC. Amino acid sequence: CASSPTGQTYEQYF.

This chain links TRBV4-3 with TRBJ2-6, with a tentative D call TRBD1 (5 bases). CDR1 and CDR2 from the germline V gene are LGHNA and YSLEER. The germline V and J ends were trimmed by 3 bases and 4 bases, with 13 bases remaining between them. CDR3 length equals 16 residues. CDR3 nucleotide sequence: TGCGCCAGCAGCCAGGAAACAGGTGGCGGGGCCAACGTCCTGACTTTC. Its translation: CASSQETGGGANVLTF.

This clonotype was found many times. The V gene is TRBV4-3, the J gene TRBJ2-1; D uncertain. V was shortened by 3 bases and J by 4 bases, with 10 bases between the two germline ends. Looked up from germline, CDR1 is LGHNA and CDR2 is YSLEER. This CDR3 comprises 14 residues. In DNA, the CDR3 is TGCGCCAGCAGCCAGGGGAAGGATTACAATGAGCAGTTCTTC. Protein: CASSQGKDYNEQFF.

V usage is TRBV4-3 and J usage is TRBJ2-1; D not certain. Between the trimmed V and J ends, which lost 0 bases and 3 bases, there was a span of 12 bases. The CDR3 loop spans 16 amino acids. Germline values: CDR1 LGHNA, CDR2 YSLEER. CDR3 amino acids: CASSQDGPILYNEQFF. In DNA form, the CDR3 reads TGCGCCAGCAGCCAAGATGGTCCGATCCTCTACAATGAGCAGTTCTTC.

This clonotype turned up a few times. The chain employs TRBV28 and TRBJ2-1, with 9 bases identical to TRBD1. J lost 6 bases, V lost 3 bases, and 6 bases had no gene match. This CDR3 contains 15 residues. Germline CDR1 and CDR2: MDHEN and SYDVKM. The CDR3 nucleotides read TGTGCCAGCAGTTTCAGGGGGACAGGGCCCAATGAGCAGTTCTTC. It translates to CASSFRGTGPNEQFF. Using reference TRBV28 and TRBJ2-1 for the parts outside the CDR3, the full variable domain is DVKVTQSSRYLVKRTGEKVFLECVQDMDHENMFWYRQDPGLGLRLIYFSYDVKMKEKGDIPEGYSVSREKKERFSLILESASTNQTSMYLCASSFRGTGPNEQFFGPGTRLTVL.

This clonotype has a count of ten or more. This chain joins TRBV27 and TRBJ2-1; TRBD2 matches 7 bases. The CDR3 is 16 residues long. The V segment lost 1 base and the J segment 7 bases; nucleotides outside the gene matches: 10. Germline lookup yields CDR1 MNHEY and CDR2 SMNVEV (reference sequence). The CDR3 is CASSLFSPAGWNEQFF. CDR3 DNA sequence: TGTGCCAGCAGTTTATTCTCGCCAGCGGGGTGGAATGAGCAGTTCTTC.

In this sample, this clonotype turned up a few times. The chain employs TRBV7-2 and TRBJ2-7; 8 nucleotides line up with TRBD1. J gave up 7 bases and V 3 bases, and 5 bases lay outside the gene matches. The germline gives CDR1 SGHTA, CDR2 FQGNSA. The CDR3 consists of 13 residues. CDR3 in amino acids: CASSLAGGWEQYF. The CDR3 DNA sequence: TGTGCCAGCAGCTTGGCAGGGGGCTGGGAGCAGTACTTC.

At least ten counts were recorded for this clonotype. The CDR3 nucleotides are TGCGCCAGCAGCCAAGATCGGGTCCTGGATACGCAGTATTTT. It is translated as CASSQDRVLDTQYF. The gene calls are TRBV4-3 and TRBJ2-3; D is uncertain. The CDR3 spans 14 residues. The V gene's germline CDR1 is LGHNA and CDR2 YSLEER. Trimming removed 0 bases at V and 6 bases at J, with 10 bases between.

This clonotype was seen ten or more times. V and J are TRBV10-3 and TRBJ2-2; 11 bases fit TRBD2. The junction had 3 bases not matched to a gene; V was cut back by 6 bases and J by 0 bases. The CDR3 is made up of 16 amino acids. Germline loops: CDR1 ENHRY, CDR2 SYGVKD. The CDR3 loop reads CAIRPSGRPNTGELFF. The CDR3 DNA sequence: TGTGCCATCAGACCTAGCGGGAGGCCGAACACCGGGGAGCTGTTTTTT.

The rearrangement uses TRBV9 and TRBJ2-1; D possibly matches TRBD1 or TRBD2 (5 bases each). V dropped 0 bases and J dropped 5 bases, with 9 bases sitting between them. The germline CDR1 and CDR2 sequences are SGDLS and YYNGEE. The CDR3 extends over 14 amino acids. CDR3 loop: CASSVAGPHNEQFF. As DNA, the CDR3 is TGTGCCAGCAGCGTAGCGGGGCCCCACAATGAGCAGTTCTTC.